A selection of T cell receptor beta chains follows, all from one sample in a study of T cell responses to AZD1222 COVID-19 vaccine. Clones were sequenced by immunoSEQ multiplex PCR, and TCRdb holds only the in-frame ones, with some missing. The sample shows over 100,000 clones, almost 85% of them seen only once. The sequencing used peripheral blood, collected 28 days after the second dose of the MenACWY control vaccine. These receptors were taken from an adult who received the MenACWY meningococcal vaccine as a control. The CDR3 runs from the conserved cysteine through the conserved F or W. Each record gives: V gene, CDR3 length, J gene, clone size, CDR3 protein. Not all rows give a size; the values are once, few, many and, for expanded clones, a class.

v_gene: TRBV23-1; len: 20; j_gene: TRBJ2-1; abundance: NA; CDR3aa: CASSQSTPSHSLAIFNEQFF
v_gene: TRBV6-6; len: 13; j_gene: TRBJ1-1; abundance: NA; CDR3aa: CASSSQENTEAFF
v_gene: TRBV19; len: 12; j_gene: TRBJ2-2; abundance: NA; CDR3aa: CASSIVTGELFF
v_gene: TRBV4-2; len: 15; j_gene: TRBJ1-4; abundance: NA; CDR3aa: CASSQDGETREKLFF
v_gene: TRBV7-9; len: 14; j_gene: TRBJ1-1; abundance: NA; CDR3aa: CASSSTGGYTEAFF
v_gene: TRBV7-2; len: 16; j_gene: TRBJ2-3; abundance: NA; CDR3aa: CASSLLSRGSTDTQYF
v_gene: TRBV7-8; len: 14; j_gene: TRBJ1-1; abundance: NA; CDR3aa: CASSKQGVGTEAFF
v_gene: TRBV6-2/TRBV6-3; len: 16; j_gene: TRBJ2-5; abundance: NA; CDR3aa: CASSYSIGLGEETQYF
v_gene: TRBV4-3; len: 14; j_gene: TRBJ2-7; abundance: NA; CDR3aa: CASSPQQGAGEQYF
v_gene: TRBV28; len: 14; j_gene: TRBJ2-2; abundance: NA; CDR3aa: CASSFGGPPGELFF
v_gene: TRBV5-1; len: 13; j_gene: TRBJ1-2; abundance: NA; CDR3aa: CASSLDRQWGYTF
v_gene: TRBV11-2; len: 15; j_gene: TRBJ1-2; abundance: NA; CDR3aa: CASSQGQGIYYGYTF
v_gene: TRBV11-2; len: 14; j_gene: TRBJ2-3; abundance: NA; CDR3aa: CAGKKREGTDTQYF
v_gene: TRBV10-3; len: 18; j_gene: TRBJ2-2; abundance: NA; CDR3aa: CAISESAQGWANTGELFF
v_gene: TRBV5-4; len: 16; j_gene: TRBJ2-1; abundance: NA; CDR3aa: CASSRDGLAAYNEQFF
v_gene: TRBV15; len: 16; j_gene: TRBJ1-5; abundance: NA; CDR3aa: CATSINAPGRHQPQHF
v_gene: TRBV12-3/TRBV12-4; len: 13; j_gene: TRBJ1-2; abundance: NA; CDR3aa: CASSTGGRAGYTF
v_gene: TRBV6-5; len: 14; j_gene: TRBJ1-2; abundance: once; CDR3aa: CASSYGDRAGGYTF
v_gene: TRBV1; len: 15; j_gene: TRBJ2-2; abundance: NA; CDR3aa: CTSSQDRQDTGELFF
v_gene: TRBV9; len: 13; j_gene: TRBJ1-1; abundance: NA; CDR3aa: CASSVEGLGEAFF
v_gene: TRBV7-2; len: 13; j_gene: TRBJ1-1; abundance: few; CDR3aa: CASSVRRYTEAFF
v_gene: TRBV2; len: 14; j_gene: TRBJ1-1; abundance: once; CDR3aa: CASSPRTDGTEAFF
v_gene: TRBV27; len: 15; j_gene: TRBJ1-5; abundance: NA; CDR3aa: CASSFSIRGNQPQHF
v_gene: TRBV19; len: 14; j_gene: TRBJ2-3; abundance: NA; CDR3aa: CASMMISGGGSQYF
v_gene: TRBV5-5; len: 14; j_gene: TRBJ1-1; abundance: NA; CDR3aa: CASSSAAQNTEAFF
v_gene: TRBV5-6; len: 12; j_gene: TRBJ1-4; abundance: once; CDR3aa: CASSQSPRELFF
v_gene: TRBV28; len: 13; j_gene: TRBJ2-2; abundance: NA; CDR3aa: CASSSLGPGELFF
v_gene: TRBV7-2; len: 15; j_gene: TRBJ2-1; abundance: NA; CDR3aa: CASSLQGSSYNEQFF
v_gene: TRBV24-1; len: 14; j_gene: TRBJ2-2; abundance: NA; CDR3aa: CATRTSGNTGELFF
v_gene: TRBV6-6; len: 16; j_gene: TRBJ2-4; abundance: NA; CDR3aa: CATSSYLGGVENIQYF
v_gene: TRBV6-5; len: 13; j_gene: TRBJ1-1; abundance: NA; CDR3aa: CASRTKVNTEAFF
v_gene: TRBV11-1; len: 15; j_gene: TRBJ2-3; abundance: once; CDR3aa: CASSVDSRGTDTQYF
v_gene: TRBV4-3; len: 14; j_gene: TRBJ1-2; abundance: once; CDR3aa: CASSQDIGNPGYTF
v_gene: TRBV6-5; len: 16; j_gene: TRBJ1-4; abundance: NA; CDR3aa: CASSYPTGGPNEKLFF
v_gene: TRBV11-3; len: 12; j_gene: TRBJ2-5; abundance: NA; CDR3aa: CASSLDRETQYF
v_gene: TRBV16; len: 16; j_gene: TRBJ2-2; abundance: NA; CDR3aa: CASSPTTAPGTGELFF
v_gene: TRBV7-2; len: 13; j_gene: TRBJ2-1; abundance: once; CDR3aa: CASSLTSYNEQFF
v_gene: TRBV27; len: 14; j_gene: TRBJ1-2; abundance: NA; CDR3aa: CASSPGGLHYGYTF
v_gene: TRBV7-2; len: 14; j_gene: TRBJ2-7; abundance: NA; CDR3aa: CASSLGSGIYEQYF
v_gene: TRBV4-3; len: 14; j_gene: TRBJ2-7; abundance: NA; CDR3aa: CASSQDLGSYEQYF
v_gene: TRBV24-1; len: 12; j_gene: TRBJ1-2; abundance: NA; CDR3aa: CATSKTNYGYTF
v_gene: TRBV14; len: 13; j_gene: TRBJ1-5; abundance: NA; CDR3aa: CASSQQINQPQHF
v_gene: TRBV6-1; len: 14; j_gene: TRBJ1-2; abundance: NA; CDR3aa: CASSENGPPGGYTF
v_gene: TRBV5-1; len: 14; j_gene: TRBJ2-7; abundance: NA; CDR3aa: CASSLDIGSYEQYF
v_gene: TRBV7-9; len: 14; j_gene: TRBJ2-7; abundance: NA; CDR3aa: CASSRTKGAGEQYF
v_gene: TRBV3-1/TRBV3-2; len: 13; j_gene: TRBJ2-1; abundance: NA; CDR3aa: CASSQAYSSEQFF
v_gene: TRBV6-2/TRBV6-3; len: 15; j_gene: TRBJ1-5; abundance: once; CDR3aa: CASSYAASSNQPQHF
v_gene: TRBV7-8; len: 20; j_gene: TRBJ1-2; abundance: NA; CDR3aa: CASSLARRGRGYITNYGYTF
v_gene: TRBV7-8; len: 15; j_gene: TRBJ2-7; abundance: NA; CDR3aa: CASSRAGGYSYEQYF
v_gene: TRBV19; len: 17; j_gene: TRBJ2-7; abundance: NA; CDR3aa: CASSPLGSGRGIYEQYF
v_gene: TRBV10-1; len: 13; j_gene: TRBJ1-6; abundance: NA; CDR3aa: CASSARDNSPLHF
v_gene: TRBV24-1; len: 16; j_gene: TRBJ2-1; abundance: NA; CDR3aa: CATSDFADRGVDEQFF
v_gene: TRBV5-6; len: 16; j_gene: TRBJ2-7; abundance: NA; CDR3aa: CASSLEGHRRSYEQYF
v_gene: TRBV10-3; len: 16; j_gene: TRBJ2-5; abundance: NA; CDR3aa: CAISDPEGGSEETQYF
v_gene: TRBV29-1; len: 15; j_gene: TRBJ1-1; abundance: NA; CDR3aa: CSVADRSLMNTEAFF
v_gene: TRBV10-3; len: 17; j_gene: TRBJ2-1; abundance: NA; CDR3aa: CAISESGTSGGVNEQFF
v_gene: TRBV2; len: 11; j_gene: TRBJ2-3; abundance: NA; CDR3aa: CASSILHTQYF